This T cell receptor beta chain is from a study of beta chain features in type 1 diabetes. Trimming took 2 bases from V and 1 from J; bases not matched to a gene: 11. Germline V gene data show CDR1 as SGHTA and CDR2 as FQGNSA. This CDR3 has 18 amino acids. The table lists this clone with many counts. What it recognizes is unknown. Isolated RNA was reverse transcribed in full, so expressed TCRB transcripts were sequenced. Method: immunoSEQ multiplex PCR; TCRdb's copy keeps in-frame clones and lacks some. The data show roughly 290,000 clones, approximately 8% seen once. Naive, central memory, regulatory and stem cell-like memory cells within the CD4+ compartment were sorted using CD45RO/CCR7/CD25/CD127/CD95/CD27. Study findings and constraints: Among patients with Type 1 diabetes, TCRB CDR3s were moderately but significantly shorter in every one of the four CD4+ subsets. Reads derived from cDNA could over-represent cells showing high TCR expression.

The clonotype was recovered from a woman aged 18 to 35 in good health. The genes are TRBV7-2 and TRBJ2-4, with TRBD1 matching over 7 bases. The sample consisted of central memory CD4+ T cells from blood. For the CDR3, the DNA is TGTGCCAGCAGCTTAACCCGACAGGGAAGTGGTGCCAAAAACATTCAGTACTTC. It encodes CASSLTRQGSGAKNIQYF.